This T cell receptor beta chain was sequenced during a study of vaccination and CD4 T cells after COVID-19. Study-level information: Stimulation used overlapping spike peptides from SARS-CoV-2, HCoV-NL63, HCoV-OC43 and HCoV-229E. The control cultures got either a CEFX pool, an HIV-1 Nef pool, or no peptide at all.

Germline V gene lookup returns CDR1 ENHRY and CDR2 SYGVKD. Trimming stripped 5 bases from V and 1 base from J, with 14 bases between. The CDR3 length is 15 residues. Treatment reported: approximately nine-day PBMC culture with coronavirus spike peptide pools or control peptides (ViraFEST assay). Before TCRs were sequenced, ViraFEST expanded antigen-specific T cells with peptide pools. The Oncomine TCR Beta short-read assay was applied to DNA of cultured CD4+ T cells. A single record per CDR3 protein comes from TCRdb applying MiXCR to the PCR reads. The data show around 13,000 distinct CDR3 sequences, 52% seen once. Broader study findings: With convalescent patients, a median roughly 88% of reactive clones emerged solely after vaccination.

This clonotype has a handful of counts. What it recognizes is unknown. The sequence came from a human donor who had recovered from COVID-19. The V call is TRBV10-3, the J call TRBJ1-1; D perhaps matches TRBD1 (6 bases). Sequenced: CD4+ T cells from blood, cultured in vitro. CDR3 nucleotide sequence: TGTGCCATCAGTACCGGGACAAATACGAACACTGAAGCTTTCTTT. This gives the protein CAISTGTNTNTEAFF.